This T cell receptor beta chain was profiled in a study of T cells expressing NK-cell markers. CDR3 length: 14 residues. Germline V lookup: CDR1 MDHEN, CDR2 SYDVKM. Using the 5' RACE reads, TCRdb records one entry per CDR3 protein without DNA. Its table lists over 120,000 distinct CDR3 sequences. The source of this sequence is a man younger than 30 in good health. Sequenced input: blood T cells: a sorted CD56 or NKG2C T cell subset, CD4+ or CD8+ T cells, or bulk PBMC T cells (not recorded which). The chain couples TRBV28 to TRBJ1-5; TCRdb outputs TRBD1, but without DNA this stays unchecked. The CDR3 sequence is CASSLRQGNQPQHF.